This T cell receptor (beta chain) was sequenced during a study of T cell responses to AZD1222 COVID-19 vaccine. About the study: Pooled samples include second doses given at about 4 or 12 weeks. General study findings and limits: Clonal diversity was possibly underestimated; the donors were predominantly white British and more often female. A rise in Spike-specific TCR breadth and depth followed two AZD1222 doses. Reports say nearly half of spike-specific TCRs go after unmutated variant regions.

The table came from immunoSEQ multiplex PCR; TCRdb's copy has only in-frame clones and leaves some out. The data contain 120,000 to 150,000 clones, around 93% of them singletons. The CDR3 extends over 15 amino acids. The ends lost 5 bases at V and 5 bases at J; junction bases unmatched: 5. Germline CDR1 SNHLY, CDR2 FYNNEI. About this clone: Its antigen is undetermined.

The TCR comes from an adult in good health. Specimen: peripheral blood, collected on day 0 of AZD1222 vaccination. V is TRBV2 and J is TRBJ2-1; 11 bases line up with TRBD2. CDR3 bases: TGTGCCAGCAGTCCAACTAGCGGGGGTGACAATGAGCAGTTCTTC. It translates to CASSPTSGGDNEQFF.